Listed below are T cell receptor beta chains from one sample, sequenced in a study of breast tumors, draining lymph nodes, adjacent tissues. Each CDR3 protein gets one entry after TCRdb re-called the multiplex PCR reads with MiXCR. The table records over 100,000 distinct CDR3 sequences, about 22% of them present only once. Input material: axillary lymph node tissue. The source of these receptors is a female donor with breast cancer. Some clones in this sample may be carry-over from other donors' samples. Each CDR3 is given with its conserved first and last residue. Each record gives: CDR3 protein, CDR3 DNA, V gene, J gene, clone size, D gene. The D gene is left open where the match is weak. Size is stated for part of the rows, as once, few or many counts, or as a class when the clone is expanded.

cdr3_aa: CASGSKGGGGLAGVLMETQYF; cdr3_nt: TGTGCTAGTGGTTCTAAAGGGGGGGGAGGACTAGCGGGAGTATTGATGGAGACCCAGTACTTC; v_call: TRBV12-5; j_call: TRBJ2-5; clone_size: many; d_call: TRBD2
cdr3_aa: CASTPGTGFGYTF; cdr3_nt: TGTGCCAGTACTCCCGGGACAGGGTTTGGCTACACCTTC; v_call: TRBV19; j_call: TRBJ1-2; clone_size: many; d_call: TRBD1
cdr3_aa: CASSLQGGYGYTF; cdr3_nt: TGTGCCAGCAGTTTACAGGGGGGGTATGGCTACACCTTC; v_call: TRBV28; j_call: TRBJ1-2; clone_size: many; d_call: TRBD1
cdr3_aa: CASGRTSGDHNEQFF; cdr3_nt: TGTGCCAGCGGCCGGACTAGCGGGGATCACAATGAGCAGTTCTTC; v_call: TRBV5-4; j_call: TRBJ2-1; clone_size: NA; d_call: TRBD2
cdr3_aa: CAWRTDNEQFF; cdr3_nt: TGTGCCTGGAGAACCGACAATGAGCAGTTCTTC; v_call: TRBV30; j_call: TRBJ2-1; clone_size: many; d_call: NA
cdr3_aa: CATSRGRTYEQYF; cdr3_nt: TGTGCCACCAGCAGAGGTCGGACCTACGAGCAGTACTTC; v_call: TRBV15; j_call: TRBJ2-7; clone_size: many; d_call: NA
cdr3_aa: CASSQLAGVGSYEQYF; cdr3_nt: TGTGCCAGTAGTCAACTAGCGGGAGTAGGGTCGTACGAGCAGTACTTC; v_call: TRBV19; j_call: TRBJ2-7; clone_size: many; d_call: TRBD2
cdr3_aa: CSAEKISGRNNEQFF; cdr3_nt: TGCAGTGCTGAGAAAATTAGCGGGAGGAACAATGAGCAGTTCTTC; v_call: TRBV20-1; j_call: TRBJ2-1; clone_size: many; d_call: TRBD2
cdr3_aa: CASSQGRVSNQPQHF; cdr3_nt: TGTGCCAGCAGCCAAGGGAGGGTCAGCAATCAGCCCCAGCATTTT; v_call: TRBV3-1; j_call: TRBJ1-5; clone_size: many; d_call: NA
cdr3_aa: CASSLSGVNEKLFF; cdr3_nt: TGCGCCAGCAGCTTGTCAGGGGTTAATGAAAAACTGTTTTTT; v_call: TRBV5-1; j_call: TRBJ1-4; clone_size: many; d_call: NA
cdr3_aa: CASSLVAGSYGYTF; cdr3_nt: TGTGCCAGCAGCTTAGTGGCAGGTTCCTATGGCTACACCTTC; v_call: TRBV11-2; j_call: TRBJ1-2; clone_size: many; d_call: NA
cdr3_aa: CASSAHPSGLARYEQYF; cdr3_nt: TGTGCCAGCAGCGCCCATCCCTCGGGACTAGCGCGCTACGAGCAGTACTTC; v_call: TRBV9; j_call: TRBJ2-7; clone_size: many; d_call: TRBD2
cdr3_aa: CASSESGTDTQYF; cdr3_nt: TGCGCCAGCAGTGAGAGCGGCACAGATACGCAGTATTTT; v_call: TRBV10-1; j_call: TRBJ2-3; clone_size: many; d_call: NA
cdr3_aa: CASSPPGGRGEQYF; cdr3_nt: TGTGCCAGCTCACCACCGGGGGGGCGAGGCGAGCAGTACTTC; v_call: TRBV18; j_call: TRBJ2-7; clone_size: many; d_call: NA
cdr3_aa: CRGEGGLPPDTQYF; cdr3_nt: TGCAGGGGGGAAGGGGGACTCCCCCCAGATACGCAGTATTTT; v_call: TRBV29-1; j_call: TRBJ2-3; clone_size: few; d_call: NA
cdr3_aa: CASSFGGLAGNSYEQYF; cdr3_nt: TGTGCCAGCAGTTTCGGTGGACTAGCGGGAAACTCCTACGAGCAGTACTTC; v_call: TRBV27; j_call: TRBJ2-7; clone_size: NA; d_call: TRBD2
cdr3_aa: CASGLGTAHYNEQFF; cdr3_nt: TGTGCTAGTGGTTTGGGTACAGCCCACTACAATGAGCAGTTCTTC; v_call: TRBV12-5; j_call: TRBJ2-1; clone_size: many; d_call: NA
cdr3_aa: CASSPGQALGNEQFF; cdr3_nt: TGTGCCAGCAGCCCTGGACAGGCCCTGGGCAATGAGCAGTTCTTC; v_call: TRBV7-9; j_call: TRBJ2-1; clone_size: many; d_call: TRBD1
cdr3_aa: CASSPRSGGGYNEQFF; cdr3_nt: TGTGCCAGCAGCCCCAGGTCGGGAGGAGGGTACAATGAGCAGTTCTTC; v_call: TRBV7-9; j_call: TRBJ2-1; clone_size: many; d_call: TRBD2
cdr3_aa: CASSYSVPYNEQFF; cdr3_nt: TGTGCCAGCAGTTACAGCGTACCTTACAATGAGCAGTTCTTC; v_call: TRBV27; j_call: TRBJ2-1; clone_size: NA; d_call: NA
cdr3_aa: CASSQTGANEKLFF; cdr3_nt: TGTGCCAGCAGTCAGACAGGGGCGAATGAAAAACTGTTTTTT; v_call: TRBV28; j_call: TRBJ1-4; clone_size: many; d_call: TRBD1
cdr3_aa: CASSLADSWLEQYF; cdr3_nt: TGTGCCAGCAGCTTAGCTGACTCCTGGCTCGAGCAGTACTTC; v_call: TRBV7-9; j_call: TRBJ2-7; clone_size: many; d_call: NA
cdr3_aa: CSAGTSGIKNIQYF; cdr3_nt: TGCAGTGCTGGGACTAGCGGGATCAAAAACATTCAGTACTTC; v_call: TRBV20-1; j_call: TRBJ2-4; clone_size: many; d_call: TRBD2
cdr3_aa: CASRGVPGQGGSSYNEQFF; cdr3_nt: TGTGCCAGCAGGGGAGTCCCGGGACAGGGGGGGAGCTCCTACAATGAGCAGTTCTTC; v_call: TRBV6-1; j_call: TRBJ2-1; clone_size: NA; d_call: TRBD1
cdr3_aa: CATSDPGLAGESTDTQYF; cdr3_nt: TGTGCCACCAGTGACCCGGGACTAGCGGGAGAGAGCACAGATACGCAGTATTTT; v_call: TRBV24-1; j_call: TRBJ2-3; clone_size: many; d_call: TRBD2
cdr3_aa: CASSDQGAYEQYF; cdr3_nt: TGTGCCAGCAGTGACCAGGGGGCCTACGAGCAGTACTTC; v_call: TRBV2; j_call: TRBJ2-7; clone_size: many; d_call: TRBD1
cdr3_aa: CASRPTTGTGSNEQLF; cdr3_nt: TGTGCCAGCAGGCCTACAACCGGGACAGGGTCCAATGAGCAGCTCTTC; v_call: TRBV27; j_call: TRBJ2-1; clone_size: once; d_call: TRBD1
cdr3_aa: CATSDLNEQYF; cdr3_nt: TGTGCCACCAGTGATTTAAACGAGCAGTACTTC; v_call: TRBV24-1; j_call: TRBJ2-7; clone_size: many; d_call: NA
cdr3_aa: CASSLGLGDGGDTQYF; cdr3_nt: TGTGCCAGCAGTTTAGGACTAGGGGATGGGGGAGATACGCAGTATTTT; v_call: TRBV12-3/TRBV12-4; j_call: TRBJ2-3; clone_size: many; d_call: NA
cdr3_aa: CASSRTGTGEQYF; cdr3_nt: TGTGCCAGCAGTCGGACAGGGACTGGCGAGCAGTACTTC; v_call: TRBV5-6; j_call: TRBJ2-7; clone_size: many; d_call: TRBD1
cdr3_aa: CAWSVRGLGRYEQYF; cdr3_nt: TGTGCCTGGAGTGTACGGGGACTAGGGCGCTACGAGCAGTACTTC; v_call: TRBV30; j_call: TRBJ2-7; clone_size: many; d_call: TRBD2
cdr3_aa: CARTGGYEQYF; cdr3_nt: TGCGCCAGGACAGGGGGCTACGAGCAGTACTTC; v_call: TRBV5-1; j_call: TRBJ2-7; clone_size: many; d_call: TRBD1
cdr3_aa: CASSLTSGSRDTQYF; cdr3_nt: TGTGCCAGCAGTTTGACTAGCGGGTCCCGGGATACGCAGTATTTT; v_call: TRBV12-3/TRBV12-4; j_call: TRBJ2-3; clone_size: many; d_call: TRBD2
cdr3_aa: CASSQDLQGGTQYF; cdr3_nt: TGCGCCAGCAGCCAAGATTTACAGGGGGGGACCCAGTACTTC; v_call: TRBV4-1; j_call: TRBJ2-5; clone_size: many; d_call: TRBD1
cdr3_aa: CASRSSEAGELFF; cdr3_nt: TGTGCCAGCAGGAGTAGCGAAGCCGGGGAGCTGTTTTTT; v_call: TRBV9; j_call: TRBJ2-2; clone_size: many; d_call: NA
cdr3_aa: CASSDRDSLSYEQYF; cdr3_nt: TGTGCCAGCAGTGACCGGGACAGTCTTTCCTACGAGCAGTACTTC; v_call: TRBV6-1; j_call: TRBJ2-7; clone_size: many; d_call: TRBD1
cdr3_aa: CASSQRKGLGPDTQYF; cdr3_nt: TGTGCCAGCAGCCAGCGTAAGGGTTTGGGCCCAGATACGCAGTATTTT; v_call: TRBV7-9; j_call: TRBJ2-3; clone_size: NA; d_call: NA
cdr3_aa: CASSPGYGGGSEKLFF; cdr3_nt: TGTGCCAGCAGCCCCGGGTACGGCGGGGGAAGTGAAAAACTGTTTTTT; v_call: TRBV7-9; j_call: TRBJ1-4; clone_size: many; d_call: NA
cdr3_aa: CASSYRRGASYEQYF; cdr3_nt: TGTGCCAGCAGTTACAGACGGGGGGCCTCCTACGAGCAGTACTTC; v_call: TRBV6-5; j_call: TRBJ2-7; clone_size: NA; d_call: NA
cdr3_aa: CASSQASGSIDLLREQYF; cdr3_nt: TGTGCCAGCAGCCAAGCTAGCGGGAGTATTGACCTACTTCGCGAGCAGTACTTC; v_call: TRBV14; j_call: TRBJ2-7; clone_size: many; d_call: TRBD2
cdr3_aa: CASMETDTQYF; cdr3_nt: TGTGCCAGCATGGAAACAGATACGCAGTATTTT; v_call: TRBV27; j_call: TRBJ2-3; clone_size: few; d_call: NA
cdr3_aa: CASSRLWTGGYTGELFF; cdr3_nt: TGTGCCAGCAGCCGCCTTTGGACAGGGGGCTACACCGGGGAGCTGTTTTTT; v_call: TRBV7-2; j_call: TRBJ2-2; clone_size: many; d_call: TRBD1
cdr3_aa: CAIRGLAGTDTQYF; cdr3_nt: TGTGCCATCAGGGGACTAGCGGGCACAGATACGCAGTATTTT; v_call: TRBV10-3; j_call: TRBJ2-3; clone_size: many; d_call: TRBD2
cdr3_aa: CASSYVTGSYEQYF; cdr3_nt: TGTGCCAGCAGTTACGTGACAGGGAGCTACGAGCAGTACTTC; v_call: TRBV6-6; j_call: TRBJ2-7; clone_size: many; d_call: TRBD1
cdr3_aa: CASTSGRGTQYF; cdr3_nt: TGTGCCAGCACTAGCGGGAGGGGGACCCAGTACTTC; v_call: TRBV6-5; j_call: TRBJ2-5; clone_size: many; d_call: TRBD2
cdr3_aa: CASSSRGQGKSEKLFF; cdr3_nt: TGTGCCAGCAGTTCCCGGGGACAGGGCAAGTCTGAAAAACTGTTTTTT; v_call: TRBV28; j_call: TRBJ1-4; clone_size: few; d_call: TRBD1
cdr3_aa: CAGSLAAAGGRDTQYF; cdr3_nt: TGTGCCGGCAGCTTAGCGGCGGCGGGAGGAAGGGATACGCAGTATTTT; v_call: TRBV11-1; j_call: TRBJ2-3; clone_size: NA; d_call: TRBD2
cdr3_aa: CASSLVVAGDLADTQYF; cdr3_nt: TGCGCCAGCAGCTTGGTAGTAGCGGGAGATTTGGCAGATACGCAGTATTTT; v_call: TRBV5-1; j_call: TRBJ2-3; clone_size: many; d_call: TRBD2
cdr3_aa: CASGSGTGGTGELFF; cdr3_nt: TGTGCTAGTGGATCCGGGACAGGGGGAACCGGGGAGCTGTTTTTT; v_call: TRBV12-5; j_call: TRBJ2-2; clone_size: many; d_call: TRBD1
cdr3_aa: CASTSFRDRQLQHF; cdr3_nt: TGTGCCAGCACCTCGTTCCGGGACAGACAGCTCCAGCATTTT; v_call: TRBV28; j_call: TRBJ1-5; clone_size: NA; d_call: TRBD1
cdr3_aa: CASSVDRGIDNEQFF; cdr3_nt: TGTGCCAGCAGTGTAGACAGGGGGATCGACAATGAGCAGTTCTTC; v_call: TRBV6-1; j_call: TRBJ2-1; clone_size: many; d_call: TRBD1
cdr3_aa: CASKGREWRETQYF; cdr3_nt: TGTGCCAGCAAGGGACGGGAGTGGAGGGAGACCCAGTACTTC; v_call: TRBV6-1; j_call: TRBJ2-5; clone_size: NA; d_call: NA
cdr3_aa: CSARTGYSNQPQHF; cdr3_nt: TGCAGTGCTCGGACAGGCTATAGCAATCAGCCCCAGCATTTT; v_call: TRBV20-1; j_call: TRBJ1-5; clone_size: many; d_call: TRBD1